This is a list of T cell receptor beta chains from one sample in a study of cytomegalovirus exposure and HLA in healthy donors. Assay: immunoSEQ multiplex PCR; the TCRdb copy retains only in-frame clones and omits some. The sample yields about 200,000 clones, about 80% seen once. Sequencing was carried out using PBMCs. The receptors stem from a man aged 25-45 years in good health and CMV-seronegative. Each CDR3 is given with its conserved first and last residue. The D gene is left open where the match is weak. Some rows have no size entry. The others give once, few or many, or a class for an expanded clone.

cdr3_length j_call clone_size v_call d_call cdr3_aa cdr3_nt
15 TRBJ1-2 NA TRBV2 TRBD1 CASSARTGLNYGYTF TGTGCCAGCAGCGCTAGGACAGGCCTTAACTATGGCTACACCTTC
16 TRBJ2-2 NA TRBV7-7 NA CASSPSWTELTGELFF TGTGCTAGCAGCCCATCATGGACAGAACTCACCGGGGAGCTGTTTTTT
15 TRBJ2-7 NA TRBV13 NA CASRPRGGNSYEQYF TGTGCCAGCAGACCCCGTGGCGGTAACTCCTACGAGCAGTACTTC
15 TRBJ1-1 NA TRBV28 NA CASSPPAGLNTEAFF TGTGCCAGCAGTCCTCCCGCGGGGCTGAACACTGAAGCTTTCTTT
15 TRBJ2-7 once TRBV7-9 TRBD1 CASSPGTGSIHEQYF TGTGCCAGCAGCCCAGGGACAGGGAGCATACACGAGCAGTACTTC
15 TRBJ2-3 NA TRBV2 TRBD2 CASSLAGEGPDTQYF TGTGCCAGCAGTTTAGCGGGAGAGGGGCCAGATACGCAGTATTTT
15 TRBJ2-3 NA TRBV10-3 NA CAISVAGLSTDTQYF TGTGCCATCAGTGTGGCGGGATTGAGCACAGATACGCAGTATTTT
18 TRBJ1-2 NA TRBV27 TRBD1 CASSFNSPGGQGNYGYTF TGTGCCAGCAGTTTCAATTCTCCCGGGGGACAGGGGAACTATGGCTACACCTTC
12 TRBJ2-2 NA TRBV18 NA CASSIETGELFF TGTGCCAGTTCCATAGAGACCGGGGAGCTGTTTTTT
15 TRBJ2-1 NA TRBV6-1 NA CASKTLPTSYNEQFF TGTGCCAGCAAGACTCTACCTACCTCCTACAATGAGCAGTTCTTC
21 TRBJ2-3 NA TRBV4-1 NA CASSQRGKRNHEYCSTDTQYF TGCGCCAGCAGCCAAAGAGGTAAGCGGAACCACGAATACTGTAGCACAGATACGCAGTATTTT
11 TRBJ2-7 NA TRBV20-1 NA CSARESYEQYF TGCAGTGCTAGAGAGTCTTACGAGCAGTACTTC
19 TRBJ1-4 NA TRBV10-1 TRBD1 CASRPGTGGLQCESEKLFF TGCGCCAGCAGACCCGGGACAGGGGGCCTCCAGTGTGAGAGTGAAAAACTGTTTTTT
14 TRBJ2-7 NA TRBV28 TRBD1 CASRQDRGLYEQYF TGTGCCAGCAGGCAAGACAGGGGGCTGTACGAGCAGTACTTC
16 TRBJ2-7 NA TRBV19 TRBD1 CASSMGAGTGGYEQYF TGTGCCAGTAGTATGGGCGCCGGGACAGGGGGATACGAGCAGTACTTC
16 TRBJ2-5 once TRBV21-1 NA CASSKEGGGNQETQYF TGTGCCAGCAGCAAAGAGGGAGGAGGGAACCAAGAGACCCAGTACTTC
19 TRBJ2-3 NA TRBV10-3 TRBD2 CAIRGPFGLAGGGEDTQYF TGTGCCATCAGAGGACCTTTTGGACTAGCGGGAGGTGGAGAAGATACGCAGTATTTT
15 TRBJ2-3 NA TRBV27 NA CASSASGRLRGTQYF TGTGCCAGCAGTGCTTCAGGGCGTCTTCGTGGTACGCAGTATTTT
16 TRBJ1-1 once TRBV9 NA CASSVGGAGKNTEAFF TGTGCCAGCAGCGTAGGAGGGGCGGGAAAGAACACTGAAGCTTTCTTT
14 TRBJ2-7 NA TRBV5-1 TRBD1 CASSTGTGADEQYF TGCGCCAGCAGCACAGGGACAGGGGCAGACGAGCAGTACTTC
15 TRBJ2-5 NA TRBV5-1 TRBD2 CASSGGTSLGETQYF TGCGCCAGCAGCGGTGGGACTAGCCTCGGAGAGACCCAGTACTTC
17 TRBJ2-2 few TRBV27 NA CASSFGHPEWGTGELFF TGTGCCAGCAGTTTCGGACACCCGGAGTGGGGCACCGGGGAGCTGTTTTTT
13 TRBJ1-4 NA TRBV10-3 TRBD1 CAIGDRLNEKLFF TGTGCCATCGGGGACAGACTTAATGAAAAACTGTTTTTT
15 TRBJ1-5 few TRBV18 TRBD1 CASSQSQGVNQPQHF TGTGCCAGCTCCCAATCCCAGGGGGTCAATCAGCCCCAGCATTTT
19 TRBJ2-7 few TRBV27 NA CASSFRFSTGSLNSYEQYF TGTGCCAGCAGTTTTAGGTTTTCTACAGGGAGTCTAAATTCCTACGAGCAGTACTTC
15 TRBJ2-5 NA TRBV28 TRBD1 CASSATGGGFETQYF TGTGCCAGCAGCGCGACAGGGGGCGGCTTTGAGACCCAGTACTTC
16 TRBJ2-7 NA TRBV27 TRBD1 CASSLQGQGPLYEQYF TGTGCCAGCAGTTTACAGGGACAGGGGCCTCTCTACGAGCAGTACTTC
16 TRBJ2-1 NA TRBV5-6 TRBD2 CASSVTGTSGENEQFF TGTGCCAGCAGCGTGACCGGGACTAGCGGTGAAAATGAGCAGTTCTTC
14 TRBJ1-4 NA TRBV30 NA CAWSLAATNEKLFF TGTGCCTGGAGTTTAGCTGCAACTAATGAAAAACTGTTTTTT
16 TRBJ1-5 NA TRBV5-6 TRBD1 CASSWGQGALNQPQHF TGTGCCAGCAGCTGGGGACAGGGAGCTCTCAATCAGCCCCAGCATTTT
15 TRBJ2-3 NA TRBV5-1 TRBD2 CASSTRDGRTDTQYF TGCGCCAGCAGCACAAGGGACGGGAGGACAGATACGCAGTATTTT
13 TRBJ2-5 once TRBV6-1 NA CASSSATGREQYF TGTGCCAGCTCTTCCGCCACAGGCCGGGAGCAGTACTTC
16 TRBJ2-7 once TRBV9 TRBD1 CASSPFRWDRSYEQYF TGTGCCAGCAGCCCATTTAGGTGGGACAGATCCTACGAGCAGTACTTC
15 TRBJ2-2 once TRBV4-1 TRBD2 CASSQGLAGVGELFF TGCGCCAGCAGCCAGGGACTAGCGGGAGTCGGGGAGCTGTTTTTT
17 TRBJ2-1 NA TRBV14 NA CASSQEGGSSSYNEQFF TGTGCCAGCAGCCAAGAAGGGGGTAGCAGCTCCTACAATGAGCAGTTCTTC
16 TRBJ2-5 NA TRBV18 NA CASSPTPSSGQETQYF TGTGCCAGCTCCCCGACCCCCTCCAGCGGACAAGAGACCCAGTACTTC
16 TRBJ2-2 NA TRBV15 NA CATSGSGTNVFEELFF TGTGCCACCAGCGGGTCCGGGACAAACGTCTTTGAGGAGCTGTTTTTT
14 TRBJ1-5 NA TRBV7-9 NA CASSLANSNQPQHF TGTGCCAGCAGCTTAGCCAATAGCAATCAGCCCCAGCATTTT
16 TRBJ2-4 few TRBV28 NA CASSFPPGGTKNIQYF TGTGCCAGCAGTTTCCCCCCTGGGGGCACGAAAAACATTCAGTACTTC
11 TRBJ2-1 NA TRBV6-4 NA CASSVGHEQFF TGTGCCAGCAGTGTTGGGCACGAGCAGTTCTTC